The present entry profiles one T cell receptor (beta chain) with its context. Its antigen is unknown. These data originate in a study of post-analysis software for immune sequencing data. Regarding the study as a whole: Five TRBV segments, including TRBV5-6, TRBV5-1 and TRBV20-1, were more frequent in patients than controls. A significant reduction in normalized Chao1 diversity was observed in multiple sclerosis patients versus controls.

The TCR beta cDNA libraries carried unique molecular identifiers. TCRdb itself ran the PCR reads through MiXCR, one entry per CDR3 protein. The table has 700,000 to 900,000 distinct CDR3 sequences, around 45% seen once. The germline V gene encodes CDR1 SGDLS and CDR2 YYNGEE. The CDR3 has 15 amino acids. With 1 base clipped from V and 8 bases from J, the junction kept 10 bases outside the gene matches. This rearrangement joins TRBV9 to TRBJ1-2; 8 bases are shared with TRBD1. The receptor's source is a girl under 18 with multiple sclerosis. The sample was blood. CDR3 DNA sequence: TGTGCCAGCAGCGTACGACCGCAGGGGGCGGAGGGCTACACCTTC. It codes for CASSVRPQGAEGYTF.